This T cell receptor beta chain originates from a study of beta chain features in type 1 diabetes. Investigators reverse transcribed all isolated RNA, so they sequenced expressed TCRB transcripts. The table came from immunoSEQ multiplex PCR; TCRdb's copy has only in-frame clones and leaves some out. Of 350,000 to 450,000 clones listed, over 11% are singletons. There are a few counts of this clone. The germline gives CDR1 SGHRS, CDR2 YFSETQ. V was cut by 2 bases and J by 3 bases, with 4 bases left in between. This CDR3 is built from 12 residues. Sequencing input: naive CD4+ T cells from blood. The rearrangement links TRBV5-1 to TRBJ2-3; D unclear. The clonotype was recovered from a man aged 25 to 40 in good health. For the CDR3, the DNA is TGCGCCAGCAGCTTCCAGACAGATACGCAGTATTTT. It specifies CASSFQTDTQYF.